What follows is one T cell receptor beta chain and its context. The target antigen is unknown. CDR1 and CDR2 (germline): MNHEY, SVGAGI. The V and J ends lost 6 bases and 4 bases respectively, with 16 bases between them. CDR3 length equals 15 residues. These data belong to a study of shared clonotypes between healthy human individuals. Study-level points and caveats: A handful of donors shared roughly 5% of their naive CD4 clonotypes. Relative to their counterparts shared across all four donors, non-shared clonotypes exhibited diminished generation probabilities.

Genomic DNA of every subset was divided equally among multiple immunoSEQ plates. Some 30,000 T cell genomes (roughly 190 ng DNA) went into each sorted-subset replicate. The repertoire was sequenced with immunoSEQ multiplex PCR; TCRdb's copy has only in-frame clones and lacks some. The sample yields 1 million to 1.3 million clones, around 82% seen once. The specimen sequenced was memory CD4+ T cells from PBMCs. Subset indicated: CD45RA-negative fraction. The chain has TRBV6-5 and TRBJ1-3; D is unclear. The TCR was taken from a young man in good health. Some clones in this sample may be carry-over from other donors' samples. CDR3 bases: TGTGCCAGCAGGCCCAACTGGTCTTTAGGAAACACCATATATTTT. Translating it yields CASRPNWSLGNTIYF.